This TCR beta chain originates from a study of blood T cell repertoires in COVID-19. Turning to the study itself: COVID-19 samples, acute and convalescent, were from the United States, Italy and Spain. T cells, B-cell-depleted T cells, or PBMCs supplied cDNA or gDNA.

This CDR3 has 11 amino acids. V was pared by 6 bases and J by 9 bases, with 8 bases between. Germline V gene data show CDR1 as MNHNY and CDR2 as SVGAGI (reference sequence). In the original processing: Amplification with reference gene primers provided the estimates of nucleated cell counts. Method: immunoSEQ multiplex PCR; TCRdb's copy keeps in-frame clones and lacks some. V, J and clone size reflect that table, while D and trimming were determined from the DNA. Here the sample spans under 250,000 clones, around 83% being singletons. This clone was observed a handful of times. The receptor was derived from a man aged 40-49 years with active or convalescent COVID-19. This rearrangement joins TRBV6-6 to TRBJ2-2; D unclear. The specimen was peripheral blood. CDR3 nucleotide sequence: TGTGCCAGCAGCCAGTCAAGGGAGCTGTTTTTT. It yields the protein CASSQSRELFF.